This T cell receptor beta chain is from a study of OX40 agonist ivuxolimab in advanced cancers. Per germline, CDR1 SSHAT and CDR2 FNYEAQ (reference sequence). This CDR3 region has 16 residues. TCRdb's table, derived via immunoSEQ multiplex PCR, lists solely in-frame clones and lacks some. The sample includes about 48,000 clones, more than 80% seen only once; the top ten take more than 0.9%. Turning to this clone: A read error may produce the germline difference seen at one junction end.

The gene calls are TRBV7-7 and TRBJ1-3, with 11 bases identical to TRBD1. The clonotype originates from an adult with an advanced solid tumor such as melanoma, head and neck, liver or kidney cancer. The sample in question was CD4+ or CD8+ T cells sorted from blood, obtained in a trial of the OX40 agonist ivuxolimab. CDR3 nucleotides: TGTGCTAGCAGCCCAGGACAGGGGGCCACTGGAAACACCATATATTTT. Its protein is CASSPGQGATGNTIYF.